The present T cell receptor beta chain was sequenced within a study of metastatic and nonmetastatic thyroid tumors. No patient received treatment before thyroid surgery. V was clipped by 9 bases and J by 15 bases; unmatched bases: 13. CDR3 length: 12 residues. Germline CDR1 is LGHNA and CDR2 is YNFKEQ. This clone occurred many times. This may stem from a read error, because a much larger clone lies one nucleotide away. Other DNA sequences from this sample encode an identical CDR3 as well. TCRdb re-analyzed the PCR reads through MiXCR. This table has some 4,200 clones, approximately 20% appearing once. This chain joins TRBV4-2 and TRBJ2-1; 8 bases line up with TRBD2. Sequencing was done on a sample of tumor tissue. The origin of this receptor is a female donor with papillary thyroid cancer or a benign thyroid nodule (not recorded which). Some clones in this sample may be carry-over from other donors' samples. The CDR3 DNA follows: TGTGCCAGTTCCTCCCCGGGACTAGATCCGTTCTTC. Protein sequence: CASSSPGLDPFF.